The 19 T cell receptor beta chains below all came from one sample that was sequenced in a study of cytotoxic CD8 clonotypes in ibrutinib-treated CLL. This table comes from immunoSEQ multiplex PCR, and its TCRdb copy is limited to in-frame clones, with some not included. Altogether 200,000 to 250,000 clones are present, more than 70% being singletons, with the ten largest covering over 10%. Material: PBMCs, obtained after 12 months of ibrutinib treatment. The receptors here all came from a human donor with chronic lymphocytic leukemia.

The CDR3 coding sequence is TGTGCTAGTGGACCGTTGACAGCGCCTAACTATGGCTACACCTTC. Its protein product is CASGPLTAPNYGYTF. The chain employs TRBV12-5 and TRBJ1-2; perhaps TRBD1 as D (5 bases). CDR1 is LGHNT, CDR2 FRNRAP, per germline. The CDR3 spans 15 residues. The ends were cut back, 6 bases at V and 0 bases at J, with 14 bases in the middle.

This clone was picked up a small number of times. The genes are TRBV5-1 and TRBJ2-5, with 8 nucleotides matching TRBD2. The CDR3 has 15 amino acids. The junction had 8 bases not matched to a gene; V was cut back by 6 bases and J by 1 base. From germline, CDR1 is SGHRS and CDR2 YFSETQ. The CDR3 DNA is TGCGCCAGCACTCGCGGGGGGACGGGCCAAGAGACCCAGTACTTC. It codes for CASTRGGTGQETQYF. The full variable domain, rest sourced from reference TRBV5-1 and TRBJ2-5, is KAGVTQTPRYLIKTRGQQVTLSCSPISGHRSVSWYQQTPGQGLQFLFEYFSETQRNKGNFPGRFSGRQFSNSRSEMNVSTLELGDSALYLCASTRGGTGQETQYFGPGTRLLVL.

The chain is built from TRBV9 and TRBJ2-5; D may be TRBD2 (6 bases). Germline CDR1 reads SGDLS; CDR2 reads YYNGEE. Trimming took 0 bases from V and 1 from J, leaving 10 bases between them. The CDR3 is 15 residues long. The CDR3: CASSVEGSGQETQYF. The CDR3 nucleotides read TGTGCCAGCAGCGTAGAGGGTAGCGGCCAAGAGACCCAGTACTTC.

The chain combines TRBV6-6 with TRBJ2-5; no firm D call. Per the germline V gene, CDR1 is MNHNY and CDR2 is SVGAGI (reference sequence). The V gene lost 4 bases and the J gene lost 3 bases, with 3 bases spanning the gap. The CDR3 runs 11 residues. CDR3 residues: CASSFEETQYF. Here the CDR3 DNA reads TGTGCCAGCAGTTTTGAAGAGACCCAGTACTTC.

The CDR3 nucleotides are TGTGCCAGCTCAAAGCTAGCGGACACAGATACGCAGTATTTT. Its translation: CASSKLADTDTQYF. This rearrangement joins TRBV18 to TRBJ2-3; 7 bases map to TRBD2. This CDR3 contains 14 residues. Germline V CDR1 and CDR2: KGHSH, LQKENI. The J segment lost 2 bases and the V segment lost 5 bases, leaving 4 bases of the junction unmatched.

CDR3 DNA sequence: TGTGCCAGCACCGGACTAGGAGGTTCTGTCCATGAGCAGTTCTTC. Protein sequence: CASTGLGGSVHEQFF. The chain combines TRBV2 with TRBJ2-1; 7 positions agree with TRBD2. There are 15 residues in the CDR3. Germline-derived CDR1 and CDR2 are SNHLY and FYNNEI. Unmatched junction bases numbered 14, after V lost 7 bases and J lost 8 bases.

This sequence joins TRBV4-1 and TRBJ2-5; D is undetermined. The germline V gene encodes CDR1 MGHRA and CDR2 YSYEKL. V was trimmed by 1 base and J by 0 bases, leaving 6 bases between them. There are 14 residues in the CDR3. For the CDR3, the DNA is TGCGCCAGCAGCCAAGGAACGGACCAAGAGACCCAGTACTTC. This translates into CASSQGTDQETQYF.

The chain has TRBV5-4 and TRBJ2-3, with no clear D. This CDR3 is built from 13 residues. The ends were cut back, 2 bases at V and 4 bases at J, with 8 bases in the middle. From germline, CDR1 is SGHNT and CDR2 YYREEE (reference sequence). The CDR3 reads CASSLRGADTQYF. The CDR3 DNA reads TGTGCCAGCAGCTTACGTGGGGCAGATACGCAGTATTTT.

In this sample, this clone turned up once. The rearrangement joins TRBV4-1 to TRBJ1-3, with 10 nucleotides matching TRBD1. The trim removed 3 bases at V and 2 bases at J, leaving 13 bases unmatched. CDR1 is MGHRA, CDR2 YSYEKL, per germline. The CDR3 spans 19 residues. The CDR3 sequence is CASSHYSGTGEGAGNTIYF. The CDR3 bases are TGCGCCAGCAGCCATTATTCCGGGACAGGGGAAGGGGCTGGAAACACCATATATTTT.

This clone was detected once. The chain recombines TRBV5-6 with TRBJ1-3; possible D gene TRBD1, 6 bases. Germline CDR1 reads SGHDT; CDR2 reads YYEEEE. The CDR3 contains 14 residues. V lost 3 bases, J lost 4 bases, and 11 bases lay in between. The CDR3 DNA is TGTGCCAGCAGCTGGGGGCAGCTAGGAAACACCATATATTTT. Its translation: CASSWGQLGNTIYF.

The CDR3 DNA sequence: TGTGCCAGCAGGTTGGACGCGTCCTACGAGCAGTACTTC. Translating gives CASRLDASYEQYF. V usage is TRBV27 and J usage is TRBJ2-7; D is unclear. CDR1 and CDR2 from the germline V gene are MNHEY and SMNVEV (reference sequence). Trimming took off 6 bases at V and 1 base at J, with 10 bases between the two ends. The CDR3 runs 13 residues.

V usage is TRBV18 and J usage is TRBJ2-7, with 9 bases aligning to TRBD2. V lost 5 bases and J lost 3; bases outside the gene matches: 5. The germline V gene has CDR1 KGHSH and CDR2 LQKENI. The CDR3 loop spans 14 amino acids. The CDR3 protein is CASSRTSEGYEQYF. The CDR3 DNA sequence: TGTGCCAGCTCAAGGACTAGCGAGGGCTACGAGCAGTACTTC.

The rearrangement uses TRBV28 and TRBJ2-7, with 9 bases aligning to TRBD1. Germline CDR1 reads MDHEN; CDR2 reads SYDVKM. V lost 7 bases to trimming and J lost 4 bases; unmatched junction nucleotides: 8. This CDR3 has 14 amino acids. CDR3 region: CASNLRQGGYEQYF. Written as DNA, the CDR3 is TGTGCCAGCAACCTCAGACAGGGGGGGTACGAGCAGTACTTC.

The chain links TRBV7-3 to TRBJ2-3; 11 bases agree with TRBD2. Germline CDR1 SGHTA, CDR2 FQGTGA. The CDR3 is 15 residues long. V shed 7 bases and J 3 bases; nucleotides not matched to a gene: 6. The CDR3 reads CASIPLAGVTDTQYF. The CDR3 DNA reads TGTGCCAGCATCCCACTAGCGGGGGTTACAGATACGCAGTATTTT.

The chain combines TRBV6-1 with TRBJ2-7; 7 bases align to TRBD2. Germline CDR1 MNHNS, CDR2 SASEGT. The CDR3 length is 16 residues. Trimming took 3 bases from V and 2 from J; bases not matched to a gene: 10. The CDR3 spells CASSDAERDPTYEQYF. The CDR3, as DNA: TGTGCCAGCAGTGACGCAGAGCGGGATCCTACCTACGAGCAGTACTTC.

The V call is TRBV4-2, the J call TRBJ2-7; TRBD2 agrees at 10 bases. Germline CDR1 and CDR2: LGHNA and YNFKEQ. Germline trimming cut 8 bases from V and 3 bases from J; bases unmatched to any gene: 4. The CDR3 loop spans 13 amino acids. The CDR3 DNA reads TGTGCCAGCCAGCTAGCGGGAGACTACGAGCAGTACTTC. This translates into CASQLAGDYEQYF.

V usage is TRBV10-3 and J usage is TRBJ2-7, with D possibly TRBD1 on 5 matching bases. Per the germline V gene, CDR1 is ENHRY and CDR2 is SYGVKD. V shed 5 bases and J shed 3 bases, with 11 bases lying between them. The CDR3 extends over 13 amino acids. The CDR3 coding sequence is TGTGCCATCAGTTTCTCCCAGGGCTACGAGCAGTACTTC. Its protein product is CAISFSQGYEQYF.

The chain recombines TRBV5-1 with TRBJ1-6; D is unclear. The CDR3 runs 15 residues. V shed 0 bases and J shed 5 bases, with 9 bases lying between them. In germline, CDR1 is SGHRS, CDR2 YFSETQ. The CDR3 DNA is TGCGCCAGCAGCTTGGCCTCAGCCGATAATTCACCCCTCCACTTT. It codes for CASSLASADNSPLHF.

This sequence joins TRBV18 and TRBJ2-7; 7 nucleotides line up with TRBD2. The CDR3 loop spans 14 amino acids. J gave up 5 bases and V 3 bases, and 7 bases lay outside the gene matches. Germline CDR1 reads KGHSH; CDR2 reads LQKENI. DNA of the CDR3: TGTGCCAGCTCACCTGGGGGGGGAGGAAACGAGCAGTACTTC. Its protein is CASSPGGGGNEQYF. The whole variable domain, remainder taken from reference TRBV18 and TRBJ2-7, is NAGVMQNPRHLVRRRGQEARLRCSPMKGHSHVYWYRQLPEEGLKFMVYLQKENIIDESGMPKERFSAEFPKEGPSILRIQQVVRGDSAAYFCASSPGGGGNEQYFGPGTRLTVT.